Each of the 19 T cell receptor beta chains below was sequenced from the same sample in a study of T cell responses to AZD1222 COVID-19 vaccine (dated by TCRdb to the early 2020s). Libraries were constructed by the immunoSEQ multiplex PCR assay. TCRdb retrieved this table from immuneACCESS and kept in-frame rearrangements only. Not all clones are present; in checked studies, unresolved V genes account for under half, and no reason is known for the remainder. The sample contains approximately 120,000 clones, around 87% of them found a single time. Of the sample, about 10% is held by the ten largest clones. In light of the paper, this sample's time point label describes: baseline before first vaccination. The specimen was peripheral blood, collected on day 0 of AZD1222 vaccination. These receptors all stem from an adult in good health.

The chain has TRBV9 and TRBJ2-7; 10 nucleotides match TRBD2. V was pared by 0 bases and J by 6 bases, with 6 bases of the junction left unmatched. The germline V gene encodes CDR1 SGDLS and CDR2 YYNGEE. This CDR3 spans 15 amino acids. CDR3 sequence reads: CASSVGLAGASEQYF. CDR3 DNA: TGTGCCAGCAGCGTAGGGCTAGCGGGAGCTTCCGAGCAGTACTTC.

The chain is built from TRBV6-6 and TRBJ1-2, with a tentative D call TRBD1 (5 bases). Trimming shortened V by 0 bases and J by 2 bases, and 7 bases separated the two germline ends. Germline loops: CDR1 MNHNY, CDR2 SVGAGI (reference sequence). This CDR3 has 14 residues. CDR3 nucleotide sequence: TGTGCCAGCAGTTACTCGGAGGGGAACTATGGCTACACCTTC. Protein product: CASSYSEGNYGYTF.

The rearrangement uses TRBV11-2 and TRBJ2-7; D unresolved. V was pared by 2 bases and J by 2 bases, with 13 bases between. Per germline, CDR1 SGHAT and CDR2 FQNNGV. This CDR3 region has 15 residues. This chain's CDR3 is CASSLNPRQAYEQYF. CDR3 DNA sequence: TGTGCCAGCAGCTTAAACCCCCGCCAGGCCTACGAGCAGTACTTC.

This clone turned up a few times. V usage is TRBV3-1 (or the pseudogene TRBV3-2) and J usage is TRBJ1-5; the match to TRBD1 covers 8 bases. The germline CDR1 and CDR2 sequences are LGHDT and YNNKEL (reference sequence). The V gene end was trimmed by 2 bases and the J gene end by 5 bases; junction bases not matched to a gene: 8. The CDR3 sequence is 16 residues long. CDR3 DNA sequence: TGTGCCAGCAGCCAACTCCCCGTACAGGGGGATCAGCCCCAGCATTTT. Residues: CASSQLPVQGDQPQHF.

This clone was seen only once. This chain joins TRBV2 and TRBJ1-4; D gene unclear. V dropped 2 bases and J dropped 0 bases, with 4 bases sitting between them. This CDR3 contains 14 residues. CDR1 is SNHLY and CDR2 is FYNNEI in the germline V gene. The CDR3 bases are TGTGCCAGCAGTGAATATGCAACTAATGAAAAACTGTTTTTT. Its protein is CASSEYATNEKLFF.

V gene TRBV5-1 combines with J gene TRBJ1-4; a possible D gene is TRBD1 (6 bases). The CDR3 consists of 15 residues. Germline CDR1 and CDR2: SGHRS and YFSETQ. The V and J ends lost 3 bases and 0 bases respectively, with 9 bases between them. The CDR3 DNA sequence: TGCGCCAGCAGCTCCGAGGGGGCAACTAATGAAAAACTGTTTTTT. Amino acids: CASSSEGATNEKLFF. The whole variable domain, remainder taken from reference TRBV5-1 and TRBJ1-4, is KAGVTQTPRYLIKTRGQQVTLSCSPISGHRSVSWYQQTPGQGLQFLFEYFSETQRNKGNFPGRFSGRQFSNSRSEMNVSTLELGDSALYLCASSSEGATNEKLFFGSGTQLSVL.

V and J are TRBV15 and TRBJ2-2, with D tentatively TRBD2 (6 bases). Germline CDR1 is LNHNV and CDR2 is YYDKDF (reference sequence). V gave up 1 base and J gave up 3 bases, with 12 bases separating them. The CDR3 sequence is 16 residues long. The CDR3 DNA reads as TGTGCCACCAGCAGAGGGGGCGGGATGGACACCGGGGAGCTGTTTTTT. Protein sequence: CATSRGGGMDTGELFF.

This sequence joins TRBV11-1 and TRBJ1-1, with TRBD1 matching over 7 bases. The junction had 9 bases not matched to a gene; V was cut back by 4 bases and J by 4 bases. Looked up from germline, CDR1 is SGHAT and CDR2 is FQDESV (reference sequence). The CDR3 spans 15 residues. CDR3 bases: TGTGCCAGCAGCTCGTTAGGACAGGTAATCACTGAAGCTTTCTTT. This encodes CASSSLGQVITEAFF.

The rearrangement links TRBV2 to TRBJ1-1; maybe TRBD1 (5 bases). The CDR3 spans 16 residues. The V gene's germline CDR1 is SNHLY and CDR2 FYNNEI. The V end lost 4 bases, the J end lost 1 base, and 16 bases lay between the germline ends. CDR3 protein: CASSGGVGLPNTEAFF. In nucleotides, the CDR3 is TGTGCCAGCAGTGGCGGCGTGGGACTCCCGAACACTGAAGCTTTCTTT.

Note on this clone: Relative to the germline gene, one junction end is altered; a read error may explain this. The chain has TRBV7-7 and TRBJ2-2; maybe TRBD1 (6 bases). Germline-derived CDR1 and CDR2 are SSHAT and FNYEAQ (reference sequence). The CDR3 runs 13 residues. The CDR3 loop is CASSLAGAGELFF. In nucleotides, the CDR3 is TGTGCTAGCAGCTTAGCAGGGGCCGGGGAGCTGTTTTTT. The variable domain in full, completed from reference TRBV7-7 and TRBJ2-2, reads GAGVSQSPRYKVTKRGQDVTLRCDPISSHATLYWYQQALGQGPEFLTYFNYEAQPDKSGLPSDRFSAERPEGSISTLTIQRTEQRDSAMYRCASSLAGAGELFFGEGSRLTVL.

The genes are TRBV6-1 and TRBJ1-2; maybe TRBD1 (5 bases). Trimming pared 2 bases from V and 4 bases from J, leaving 14 bases between. There are 15 residues in the CDR3. The germline CDR1 and CDR2 sequences are MNHNS and SASEGT. DNA for the CDR3: TGTGCCAGCAGTGAAAGGACACGGCAGCCCTATGGCTACACCTTC. Amino acids: CASSERTRQPYGYTF.

The rearrangement uses TRBV9 and TRBJ1-5; D may be TRBD1 (6 bases). This CDR3 comprises 17 residues. V lost 3 bases, J lost 0 bases, and 16 bases lay in between. Germline V CDR1 and CDR2: SGDLS, YYNGEE. CDR3 in DNA: TGTGCCAGCAGCGGCCACGACAGGAGCTATAGCAATCAGCCCCAGCATTTT. Amino acids: CASSGHDRSYSNQPQHF.

The V and J genes are TRBV7-2 and TRBJ2-7; no firm D call. The germline V gene has CDR1 SGHTA and CDR2 FQGNSA. The CDR3 contains 13 residues. The V gene lost 5 bases and the J gene lost 1 base, with 9 bases spanning the gap. In DNA, the CDR3 is TGTGCCAGCAGCCCCTACAGATCCTACGAGCAGTACTTC. This codes for CASSPYRSYEQYF.

The rearrangement links TRBV9 to TRBJ2-2, with D hard to call. Trimming removed 1 base from V and 5 bases from J, with 3 bases in between. Germline V lookup: CDR1 SGDLS, CDR2 YYNGEE. The CDR3 spans 12 residues. The CDR3 DNA sequence: TGTGCCAGCAGCGTAATGACCGGGGAGCTGTTTTTT. Translated: CASSVMTGELFF.

This clone appeared a few times. The chain carries TRBV11-1 and TRBJ2-1; TRBD1 matches 9 bases. Germline lookup yields CDR1 SGHAT and CDR2 FQDESV (reference sequence). V was clipped by 5 bases and J by 1 base; unmatched bases: 6. There are 16 residues in the CDR3. The CDR3 DNA is TGTGCCAGCAGCCCCGGACAGGGGCTGTCCTACAATGAGCAGTTCTTC. Amino acid sequence: CASSPGQGLSYNEQFF.

This chain links TRBV5-5 with TRBJ2-3; 10 positions match TRBD2. Germline V lookup: CDR1 SGHKS, CDR2 YYEKEE (reference sequence). This CDR3 has 16 residues. Trimming at V came to 4 bases and at J to 4 bases, leaving 9 bases not matched to a gene. CDR3 sequence (DNA): TGTGCCAGCAGCCTGGGGCTAGCGGGAGATGCAGATACGCAGTATTTT. This translates into CASSLGLAGDADTQYF.

The rearrangement uses TRBV5-8 and TRBJ1-2, with D unresolved. CDR3 length equals 14 residues. The ends were cut back, 0 bases at V and 8 bases at J, with 14 bases in the middle. Germline-derived CDR1 and CDR2 are SGHTS and YDEGEE. The CDR3 loop is CASSLVSGVGGYTF. DNA for the CDR3: TGTGCCAGCAGCTTGGTAAGCGGGGTCGGCGGCTACACCTTC.

V is TRBV19 and J is TRBJ1-1; the D is unclear. Trimming removed 0 bases from V and 0 bases from J, with 8 bases in between. Germline V gives CDR1 LNHDA, CDR2 SQIVND (reference sequence). CDR3 length equals 15 residues. The chain's CDR3 is CASSIEAGMNTEAFF. Here the CDR3 DNA reads TGTGCCAGTAGTATAGAGGCGGGAATGAACACTGAAGCTTTCTTT.

On this clone itself: A read error may account for a junction end that differs from germline. This chain links TRBV28 with TRBJ1-6, with a weak D call TRBD1 (6 bases). Germline CDR1 MDHEN, CDR2 SYDVKM. This CDR3 is 12 amino acids long. The CDR3 here is CASSLGGQGRRF. The CDR3 nucleotides are TGTGCCAGCAGTTTAGGGGGGCAGGGTAGGCGCTTT.